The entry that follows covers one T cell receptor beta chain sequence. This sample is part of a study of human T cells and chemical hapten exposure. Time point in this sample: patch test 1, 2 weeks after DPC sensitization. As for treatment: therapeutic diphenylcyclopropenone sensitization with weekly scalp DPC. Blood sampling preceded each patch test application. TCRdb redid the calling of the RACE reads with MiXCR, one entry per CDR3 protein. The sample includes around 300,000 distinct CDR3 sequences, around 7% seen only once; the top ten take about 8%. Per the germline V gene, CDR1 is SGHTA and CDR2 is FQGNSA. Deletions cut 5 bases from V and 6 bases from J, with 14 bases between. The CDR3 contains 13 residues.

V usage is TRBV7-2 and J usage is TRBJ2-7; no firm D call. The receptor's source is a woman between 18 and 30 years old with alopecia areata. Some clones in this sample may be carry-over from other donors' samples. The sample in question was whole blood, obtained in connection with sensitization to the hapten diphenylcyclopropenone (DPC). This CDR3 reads CASSPRLNGEQYF. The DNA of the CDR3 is TGTGCCAGCAGCCCTCGACTTAATGGCGAGCAGTACTTC.